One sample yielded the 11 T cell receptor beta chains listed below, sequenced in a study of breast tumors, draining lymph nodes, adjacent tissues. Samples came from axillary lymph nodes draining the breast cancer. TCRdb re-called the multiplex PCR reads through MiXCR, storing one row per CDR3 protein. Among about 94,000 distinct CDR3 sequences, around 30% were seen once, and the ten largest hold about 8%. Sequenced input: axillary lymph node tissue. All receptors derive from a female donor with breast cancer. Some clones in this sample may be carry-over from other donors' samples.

CDR3 DNA sequence: TGCAGTGCTAGACCTAGCGGGAGTTCAGATACGCAGTATTTT. As protein: CSARPSGSSDTQYF. The rearrangement links TRBV20-1 to TRBJ2-3; TRBD2 matches 10 bases. The CDR3 spans 14 residues. Germline-derived CDR1 and CDR2 are DFQATT and SNEGSKA (reference sequence). V gave up 2 bases and J gave up 4 bases; unmatched junction bases: 3.

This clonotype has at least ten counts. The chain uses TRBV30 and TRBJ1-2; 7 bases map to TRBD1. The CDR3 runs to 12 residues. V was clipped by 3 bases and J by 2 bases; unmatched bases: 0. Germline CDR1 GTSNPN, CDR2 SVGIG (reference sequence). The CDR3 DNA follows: TGTGCCTGGAGCAGGGGGAACTATGGCTACACCTTC. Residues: CAWSRGNYGYTF.

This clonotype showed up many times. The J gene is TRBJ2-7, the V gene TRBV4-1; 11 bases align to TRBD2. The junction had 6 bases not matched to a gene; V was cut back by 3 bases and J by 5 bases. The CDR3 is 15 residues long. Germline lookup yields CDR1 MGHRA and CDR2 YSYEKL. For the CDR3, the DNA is TGCGCCAGCAGCCATCCTAGCGGGAGGAGCAACGAGCAGTACTTC. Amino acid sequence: CASSHPSGRSNEQYF.

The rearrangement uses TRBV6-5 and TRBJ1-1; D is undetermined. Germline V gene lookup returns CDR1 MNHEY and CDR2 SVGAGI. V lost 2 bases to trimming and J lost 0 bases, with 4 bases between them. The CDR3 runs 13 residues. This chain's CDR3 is CASSYDLNTEAFF. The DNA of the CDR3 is TGTGCCAGCAGTTACGACTTGAACACTGAAGCTTTCTTT.

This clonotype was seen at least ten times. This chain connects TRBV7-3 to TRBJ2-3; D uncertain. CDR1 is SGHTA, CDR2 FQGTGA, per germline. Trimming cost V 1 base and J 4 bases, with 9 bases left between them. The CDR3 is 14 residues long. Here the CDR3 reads CASSLKLDSDTQYF. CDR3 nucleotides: TGTGCCAGCAGCTTAAAGCTCGACTCAGATACGCAGTATTTT. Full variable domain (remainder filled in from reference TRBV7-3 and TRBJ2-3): GAGVSQTPSNKVTEKGKYVELRCDPISGHTALYWYRQSLGQGPEFLIYFQGTGAADDSGLPNDRFFAVRPEGSVSTLKIQRTERGDSAVYLCASSLKLDSDTQYFGPGTRLTVL.

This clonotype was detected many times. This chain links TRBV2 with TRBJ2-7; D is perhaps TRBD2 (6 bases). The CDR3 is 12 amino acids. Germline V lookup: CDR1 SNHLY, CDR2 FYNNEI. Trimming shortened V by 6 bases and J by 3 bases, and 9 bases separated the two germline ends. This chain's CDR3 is CASRGLGYEQYF. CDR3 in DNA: TGTGCCAGCAGGGGACTTGGCTACGAGCAGTACTTC.

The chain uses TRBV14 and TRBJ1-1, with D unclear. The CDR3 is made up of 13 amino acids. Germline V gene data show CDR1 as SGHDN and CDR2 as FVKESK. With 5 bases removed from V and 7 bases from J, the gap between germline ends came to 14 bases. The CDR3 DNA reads TGTGCCAGCAGCTCATTTTGGGGAGTTGAAGCTTTCTTT. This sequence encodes CASSSFWGVEAFF.

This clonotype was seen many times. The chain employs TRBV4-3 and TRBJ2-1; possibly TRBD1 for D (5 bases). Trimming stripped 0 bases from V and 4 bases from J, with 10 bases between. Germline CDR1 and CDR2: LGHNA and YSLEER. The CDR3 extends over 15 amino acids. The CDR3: CASSQDTAGYNEQFF. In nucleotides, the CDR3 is TGCGCCAGCAGCCAAGATACCGCAGGGTACAATGAGCAGTTCTTC.

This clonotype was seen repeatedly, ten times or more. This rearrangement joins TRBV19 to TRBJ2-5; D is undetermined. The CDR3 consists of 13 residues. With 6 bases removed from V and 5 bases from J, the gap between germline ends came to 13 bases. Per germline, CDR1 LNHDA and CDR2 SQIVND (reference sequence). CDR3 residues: CASRGYSGETQYF. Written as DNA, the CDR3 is TGTGCCAGTAGAGGGTACTCAGGCGAGACCCAGTACTTC.

The chain's CDR3 is CASSNTSGQGNEQFF. CDR3 nucleotide sequence: TGCGCCAGCAGCAATACTAGCGGCCAAGGGAATGAGCAGTTCTTC. This rearrangement joins TRBV10-1 to TRBJ2-1; TRBD2 agrees at 8 bases. This CDR3 contains 15 residues. The germline V gene has CDR1 WNHNN and CDR2 SYGVQD (reference sequence). J lost 7 bases, V lost 6 bases, and 11 bases had no gene match.

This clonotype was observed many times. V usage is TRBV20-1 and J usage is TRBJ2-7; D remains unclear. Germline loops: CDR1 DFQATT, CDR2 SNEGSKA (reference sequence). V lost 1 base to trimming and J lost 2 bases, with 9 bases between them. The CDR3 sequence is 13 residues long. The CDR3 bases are TGCAGTGCTAGAGTGAGGCTTACCTACGAGCAGTACTTC. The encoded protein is CSARVRLTYEQYF.